The rows below give T cell receptor beta chains drawn from one sample of a study of blood T cell repertoires in COVID-19. Some clones are missing from TCRdb's copy, which holds only in-frame ones; the method was immunoSEQ multiplex PCR. The sample has 120,000 to 150,000 clones, around 85% seen once. Sequences were obtained from peripheral blood. The receptor source for this set is a woman between 35 and 50 years old with active or convalescent COVID-19. The CDR3 runs from the conserved cysteine through the conserved F or W. The D gene is left open where the match is weak.

d_call j_call v_call cdr3_length cdr3_nt cdr3_aa
- TRBJ2-3 TRBV7-2 16 TGTGCCAGCAGCCGCGATCGTTGGGCCGATGGAGATACGCAGTATTTT CASSRDRWADGDTQYF
- TRBJ1-5 TRBV19 16 TGTGCCAGTAATTCCCCCTACAGGGTCAGCAATCAGCCCCAGCATTTT CASNSPYRVSNQPQHF
TRBD1 TRBJ1-3 TRBV10-1 18 TGCGCCAGCAGTGAAAACCGGGACAGGGAATACTCTGGAAACACCATATATTTT CASSENRDREYSGNTIYF
TRBD2 TRBJ2-3 TRBV10-2 15 TGCGCCAGCAGTGAGTGGACTAGCGGAACAGATACGCAGTATTTT CASSEWTSGTDTQYF
TRBD1 TRBJ2-5 TRBV7-6 15 TGTGCCAGCAGCTGGACACAGGGGGCAGGGGAGACCCAGTACTTC CASSWTQGAGETQYF
- TRBJ1-1 TRBV15 14 TGTGCCACCAGCAGTCAAGGGGGATCGACTGAAGCTTTCTTT CATSSQGGSTEAFF
- TRBJ2-3 TRBV13 15 TGTGCCAGCAGCTTAAGAGGCGGAAGCACAGATACGCAGTATTTT CASSLRGGSTDTQYF
- TRBJ2-7 TRBV11-2 15 TGTGCCAGCAGCTTAGACCCGGAGGTCTCCTACGAGCAGTACTTC CASSLDPEVSYEQYF
TRBD1 TRBJ2-7 TRBV19 15 TGTGCCAGTAGGCAGGACAGGGGAGGGAGCTACGAGCAGTACTTC CASRQDRGGSYEQYF
TRBD1 TRBJ2-7 TRBV25-1 18 TGTGCCAGCAGTGAATATATTCGGGGGACAGGGGCCTTCTACGAGCAGTACTTC CASSEYIRGTGAFYEQYF
- TRBJ2-7 TRBV27 13 TGTGCCAGCAGTTTATGGGGCCTGAACGAGCAGTACTTC CASSLWGLNEQYF
- TRBJ2-6 TRBV7-6 17 TGTGCCAGCAGCCAGACTCCACAGGGCGCTGGGGCCAACGTCCTGACTTTC CASSQTPQGAGANVLTF
- TRBJ1-4 TRBV14 15 TGTGCCAGCAGCCAAGATCGAGTGAGCGGCGAAAAACTGTTTTTT CASSQDRVSGEKLFF
- TRBJ2-1 TRBV11-2 15 TGTGCCAGCAGCTTAGACCCGAGCTCCTACAATGAGCAGTTCTTC CASSLDPSSYNEQFF
- TRBJ1-3 TRBV19 16 TGTGCCAGTAGTATAGATCTGGAGGTTTCAGGAAACACCATATATTTT CASSIDLEVSGNTIYF
TRBD1 TRBJ1-1 TRBV5-1 12 TGCGCCAGCAGCGTTAACCAGGGGGGAGCTTTCTTT CASSVNQGGAFF
- TRBJ2-1 TRBV7-2 16 TGTGCCAGCAGCTTAGTAGGGGTAGGCTCCTACAATGAGCAGTTCTTC CASSLVGVGSYNEQFF